This T cell receptor (beta chain) was identified during a study of blood T cell repertoires in COVID-19. This clone was recorded once. CDR1 and CDR2 from the germline V gene are SEHNR and FQNEAQ (reference sequence). The CDR3 sequence is 15 residues long. V dropped 4 bases and J dropped 4; count of bases not matched to a gene: 6. Produced via immunoSEQ multiplex PCR; TCRdb's table is partial and in-frame only. In the table there are about 270,000 clones, around 91% of which are singletons. Participant ages covered roughly 18 to 89 years across about 22 US areas. Donors were grouped by their self-reported clinical history. Two negative PCRs, clearance, or symptom resolution were required of recovered Cohort 3 donors.

This TCR was recovered from a woman aged 18-29 years who had recovered from COVID-19. This chain links TRBV7-9 with TRBJ1-4; 7 nucleotides match TRBD1. Sequenced material: PBMCs or T cells enriched from blood (not recorded which). Here the CDR3 DNA reads TGTGCCAGCAGCTCTGCAGGGGGTTTTAATGAAAAACTGTTTTTT. This encodes CASSSAGGFNEKLFF.